The rows below give T cell receptor beta chains drawn from one sample of a study of T cell changes during pregnancy in multiple sclerosis. TCRdb keeps only in-frame clones here, not all; method: immunoSEQ multiplex PCR. The table shows tens of thousands of clones, with roughly nine tenths occurring only once. The sequencing used peripheral blood, collected before pregnancy. The receptors were sampled from a female donor with multiple sclerosis, enrolled in a pregnancy study. Each CDR3 is given with its conserved first and last residue. A D gene is named only where the DNA matches it firmly. Clone size, where shown, is once, few, many, or a class for clones that have expanded.

.	TRBV19	TRBJ2-7	TRBD2	CASSRREGPDEQYF	TGTGCCAGTAGTCGTCGGGAGGGGCCGGACGAGCAGTACTTC
once	TRBV29-1	TRBJ2-3	TRBD2	CSVERLAGLSTDTQYF	TGCAGCGTTGAAAGGTTAGCGGGCCTTAGCACAGATACGCAGTATTTT
.	TRBV5-1	TRBJ2-3	TRBD2	CASSLPGLAGGPADTQYF	TGCGCCAGCAGCTTACCGGGACTAGCGGGGGGGCCAGCAGATACGCAGTATTTT
once	TRBV9	TRBJ2-1	TRBD2	CASSVALAGAAANNEQFF	TGTGCCAGCAGCGTAGCACTAGCGGGGGCCGCCGCAAACAATGAGCAGTTCTTC
.	TRBV7-3	TRBJ1-6	.	CASSLVGRSSSYNSPLHF	TGTGCCAGCAGCTTAGTGGGGAGAAGTAGCTCCTATAATTCACCCCTCCACTTT
.	TRBV7-6	TRBJ1-4	.	CASSLALGLDGKLFF	TGTGCCAGCAGCTTAGCCTTGGGGCTTGATGGAAAACTGTTTTTT
.	TRBV9	TRBJ2-7	TRBD2	CASSAASGGGYEQYF	TGTGCCAGCAGCGCCGCTAGCGGGGGAGGCTACGAGCAGTACTTC
once	TRBV4-1	TRBJ1-4	.	CASSQGRLEDEKLFF	TGCGCCAGCAGCCAAGGGAGGTTGGAAGATGAAAAACTGTTTTTT
.	TRBV30	TRBJ1-2	.	CAWSNRDNGYTF	TGTGCCTGGAGTAACCGGGACAATGGCTACACCTTC
.	TRBV4-1	TRBJ2-7	.	CASSQRTASSYEQYF	TGCGCCAGCAGCCAGAGGACAGCGAGCTCCTACGAGCAGTACTTC
.	TRBV25-1	TRBJ1-2	TRBD1	CASTGGSNGYTF	TGTGCCAGCACAGGGGGTTCGAACGGCTACACCTTC
.	TRBV5-5	TRBJ2-1	.	CASSWGAGTYNEQFF	TGTGCCAGCAGCTGGGGCGCGGGGACCTACAATGAGCAGTTCTTC
.	TRBV14	TRBJ2-3	.	CASSQDSSYTQYF	TGTGCCAGCAGCCAAGATTCTAGTTATACGCAGTATTTT
.	TRBV5-1	TRBJ2-7	.	CASSSGTSYEQYF	TGCGCCAGCAGCTCCGGGACATCATACGAGCAGTACTTC
.	TRBV5-4	TRBJ2-1	.	CASSLPFGSDNEQFF	TGTGCCAGCAGCTTGCCTTTCGGGTCGGACAATGAGCAGTTCTTC
.	TRBV29-1	TRBJ2-7	TRBD2	CSVEDGLAGSYEQYF	TGCAGCGTTGAAGACGGGCTAGCGGGGTCCTACGAGCAGTACTTC
.	TRBV5-6	TRBJ2-1	.	CASSYPTGNYNEQFF	TGTGCCAGCAGCTACCCCACAGGTAACTACAATGAGCAGTTCTTC
.	TRBV4-1	TRBJ2-7	TRBD1	CASSQTGQGSYEQYF	TGCGCCAGCAGCCAAACGGGACAGGGCTCCTACGAGCAGTACTTC
.	TRBV30	TRBJ2-1	TRBD2	CAWSVRLGRDEQFF	TGTGCCTGGAGTGTACGCCTCGGGAGGGATGAGCAGTTCTTC
.	TRBV7-8	TRBJ1-1	TRBD1	CASSPIRYGTGVTEAFF	TGTGCCAGCAGCCCCATTCGATACGGGACAGGGGTCACTGAAGCTTTCTTT
.	TRBV27	TRBJ2-1	TRBD2	CASSSDGGAYNEQFF	TGTGCCAGCAGTTCAGACGGGGGGGCGTACAATGAGCAGTTCTTC
.	TRBV10-3	TRBJ1-2	.	CAISESTPLDYGYTF	TGTGCCATCAGTGAGTCGACTCCGTTAGACTATGGCTACACCTTC
.	TRBV30	TRBJ1-1	.	CAWSVTGLHTEAFF	TGTGCCTGGAGTGTTACAGGGCTGCACACTGAAGCTTTCTTT
.	TRBV29-1	TRBJ1-2	.	CSVESGYYGYTF	TGCAGCGTTGAGTCGGGATATTATGGCTACACCTTC
.	TRBV6-6	TRBJ2-1	.	CASSYSTGNEQFF	TGTGCCAGCAGTTACTCGACTGGGAATGAGCAGTTCTTC
.	TRBV27	TRBJ1-4	.	CASSPGVGGAKLFF	TGTGCCAGCAGTCCGGGGGTCGGGGGGGCAAAACTGTTTTTT
.	TRBV21-1	TRBJ2-7	.	CASSKGTDGSGGWSSYEQYF	TGTGCCAGCAGCAAAGGGACGGACGGTAGCGGGGGCTGGAGCTCCTACGAGCAGTACTTC
few	TRBV30	TRBJ1-2	TRBD1	CAWSVQGDGYTF	TGTGCCTGGAGTGTACAGGGGGATGGCTACACCTTC
once	TRBV10-3	TRBJ2-5	TRBD2	CAIRDSGGPQETQYF	TGTGCCATCAGAGACTCGGGGGGGCCCCAAGAGACCCAGTACTTC
.	TRBV5-1	TRBJ2-7	.	CASSLPGNSYEQYF	TGCGCCAGCAGCTTGCCGGGAAACTCCTACGAGCAGTACTTC
.	TRBV5-1	TRBJ1-1	.	CASSPSAPGYTEAFF	TGCGCCAGCAGCCCATCCGCCCCAGGGTACACTGAAGCTTTCTTT
.	TRBV5-1	TRBJ2-1	TRBD2	CASSPSRGGNEQFF	TGCGCCAGCAGCCCCAGTCGGGGGGGAAATGAGCAGTTCTTC
.	TRBV19	TRBJ2-3	TRBD2	CATGGAGRDPDTQYF	TGTGCCACCGGGGGGGCAGGGAGGGATCCAGATACGCAGTATTTT
.	TRBV2	TRBJ1-1	TRBD1	CASSDTGVHTEAFF	TGTGCCAGCAGCGATACAGGGGTGCACACTGAAGCTTTCTTT
.	TRBV5-1	TRBJ1-2	.	CASSNDTPYGYTF	TGCGCCAGCAGCAATGACACGCCATATGGCTACACCTTC
.	TRBV10-3	TRBJ2-5	TRBD1	CATRDRGTETQYF	TGTGCCACACGTGACAGGGGTACAGAGACCCAGTACTTC
.	TRBV9	TRBJ2-1	TRBD2	CASSVSGAGYNEQFF	TGTGCCAGCAGCGTTAGCGGGGCAGGCTACAATGAGCAGTTCTTC
.	TRBV14	TRBJ2-7	.	CASSRVGHLDGEQYF	TGTGCCAGCAGCCGAGTTGGACATTTGGACGGCGAGCAGTACTTC
.	TRBV23-1	TRBJ2-7	TRBD1	CASSQSAGGPYEQYF	TGCGCCAGCAGTCAATCGGCAGGGGGCCCCTACGAGCAGTACTTC
.	TRBV2	TRBJ2-6	TRBD1	CASRDRVGTGANVLTF	TGTGCCAGCAGAGACAGGGTTGGGACTGGGGCCAACGTCCTGACTTTC
.	TRBV6-1	TRBJ2-7	.	CASISGSSYEQYF	TGTGCCAGCATTTCCGGGAGCTCCTACGAGCAGTACTTC
.	TRBV9	TRBJ2-7	.	CASSVGGGGEQYF	TGTGCCAGCAGCGTAGGGGGAGGGGGCGAGCAGTACTTC
.	TRBV27	TRBJ2-7	.	CASSPGAYEQYF	TGTGCCAGCAGCCCCGGGGCCTACGAGCAGTACTTC
once	TRBV27	TRBJ1-2	TRBD1	CASSLLGTGGAVYGYTF	TGTGCCAGCAGTTTATTGGGGACAGGGGGCGCGGTCTATGGCTACACCTTC
.	TRBV2	TRBJ2-3	TRBD2	CASSEGGGDTQYF	TGTGCCAGCAGTGAGGGCGGGGGAGATACGCAGTATTTT
.	TRBV11-2	TRBJ1-4	TRBD1	CASSQRDSSNEKLFF	TGTGCCAGCAGCCAACGGGACAGCTCTAATGAAAAACTGTTTTTT
.	TRBV7-7	TRBJ1-3	.	CASSLAETSGNTIYF	TGTGCTAGCAGCCTAGCCGAGACTTCTGGAAACACCATATATTTT
.	TRBV5-4	TRBJ2-1	.	CASSIGQFEQFF	TGTGCCAGCAGCATTGGACAGTTTGAGCAGTTCTTC
.	TRBV5-4	TRBJ1-5	.	CASSTGGNNQPQHF	TGTGCCAGCAGCACCGGGGGGAACAATCAGCCCCAGCATTTT
once	TRBV9	TRBJ2-7	TRBD2	CASSSGLAGGPLEQYF	TGTGCCAGCAGCTCAGGACTAGCGGGGGGGCCCCTCGAGCAGTACTTC
.	TRBV11-3	TRBJ2-7	.	CASSSDGGSEQYF	TGTGCCAGCAGCTCCGACGGAGGGAGCGAGCAGTACTTC
.	TRBV18	TRBJ2-2	TRBD1	CASSPPDRVAGELFF	TGTGCCAGCTCGCCTCCGGACAGGGTTGCCGGGGAGCTGTTTTTT
.	TRBV5-4	TRBJ2-5	TRBD1	CASSLGRTGGETQYF	TGTGCCAGCAGCTTGGGGAGGACAGGGGGAGAGACCCAGTACTTC
.	TRBV2	TRBJ1-5	.	CASSGGFSNQPQHF	TGTGCCAGCAGTGGGGGCTTTAGCAATCAGCCCCAGCATTTT
.	TRBV5-5	TRBJ2-5	TRBD2	CASMVAGVETQYF	TGTGCCAGCATGGTAGCGGGTGTGGAGACCCAGTACTTC